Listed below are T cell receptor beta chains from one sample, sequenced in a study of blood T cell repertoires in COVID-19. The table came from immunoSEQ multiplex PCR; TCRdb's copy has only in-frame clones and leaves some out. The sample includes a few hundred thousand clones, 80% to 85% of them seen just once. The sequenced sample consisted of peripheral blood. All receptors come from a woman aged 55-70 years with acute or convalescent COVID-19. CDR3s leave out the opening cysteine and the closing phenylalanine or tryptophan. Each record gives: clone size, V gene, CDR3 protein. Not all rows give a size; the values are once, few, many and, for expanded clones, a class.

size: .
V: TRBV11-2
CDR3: ASSSRITSGVRNEQF

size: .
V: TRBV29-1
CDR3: SGILTGPSGANVLT

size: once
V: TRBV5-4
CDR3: ASSPTSGGAGTDTQY

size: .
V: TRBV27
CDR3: ASSPISRGTSNQPQH

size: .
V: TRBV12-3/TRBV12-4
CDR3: ASSLSGEAF

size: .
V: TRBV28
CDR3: ASSLSPSGVQETQY

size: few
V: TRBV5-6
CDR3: ASSSTATLNQPQH

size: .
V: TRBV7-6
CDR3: ASSLTSGGAKNIQY

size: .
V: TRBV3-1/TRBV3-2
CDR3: ASSRGTDSSYEQY

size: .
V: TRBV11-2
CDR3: ASSTSGELF

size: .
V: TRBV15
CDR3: ATSRDPVKVTQY

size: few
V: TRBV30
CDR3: AWSAGVGNQPQH

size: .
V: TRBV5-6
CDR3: ASKYRGSGNTIY

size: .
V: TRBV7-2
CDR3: ASSPTRGNTEAF

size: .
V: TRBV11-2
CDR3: ASSAQGRGNTEAF

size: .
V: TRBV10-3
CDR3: AISESFGGLGQPQH

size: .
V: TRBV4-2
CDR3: ASSKLAYQETQY

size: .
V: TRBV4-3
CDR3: ASSQSERGEQF

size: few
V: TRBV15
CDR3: ATRRGNEKLF

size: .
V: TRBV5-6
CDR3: ASSSGGGGTDTQY

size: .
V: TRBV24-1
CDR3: ATKIQIGSIQY

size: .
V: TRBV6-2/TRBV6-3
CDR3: ASSYDNREAF

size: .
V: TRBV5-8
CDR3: ASSLWAGGLTGELF

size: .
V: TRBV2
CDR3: ASSIRTGTQYGYT

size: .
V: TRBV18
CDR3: ASTGQGGYGYT

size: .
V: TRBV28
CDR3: ASSPTGPPQH

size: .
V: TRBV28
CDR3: ASSFGGGRNTIY

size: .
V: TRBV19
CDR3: ASGLAGGPNTGELF

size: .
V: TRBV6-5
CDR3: ASSLLAGSQETQY

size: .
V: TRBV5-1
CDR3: ASSPAAGTDTQY

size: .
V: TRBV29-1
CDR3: SVTENSYEQY

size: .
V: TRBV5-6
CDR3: ASSKDTYYEQY

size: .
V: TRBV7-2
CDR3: ASSASGGPLGEQY

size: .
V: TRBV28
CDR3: ASSYRDRNYGYT

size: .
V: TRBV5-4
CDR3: ASSFPGYEQY

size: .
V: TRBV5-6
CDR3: ASSPGGYNEQF

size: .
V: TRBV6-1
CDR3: ASSEDWGRHGELF

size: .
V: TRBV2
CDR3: ASSLVVQETQY

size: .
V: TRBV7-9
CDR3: ASSPGTGGNGYT

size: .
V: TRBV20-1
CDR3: SASSGLALISYNEQF

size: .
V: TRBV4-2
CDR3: ASSQEGRASSGNTIY

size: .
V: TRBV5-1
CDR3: ASSTGSSGANVLT

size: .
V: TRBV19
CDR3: ASRKTFRDEQY

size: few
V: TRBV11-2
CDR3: ASSFSRGFYEQY

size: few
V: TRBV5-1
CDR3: ASSLVAGGGTDTQY

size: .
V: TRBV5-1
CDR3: ASSLSGPPEAF

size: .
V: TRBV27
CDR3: ASSFLAGGWGQF

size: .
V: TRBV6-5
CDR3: ASSRDRGKNGYT

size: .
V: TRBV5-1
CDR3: ASSLSSQQETQY

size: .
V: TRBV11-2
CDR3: ASSLDQGAEAF

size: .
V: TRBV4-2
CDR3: ASSQGQVNSGNTIY

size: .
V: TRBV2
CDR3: ASSEPAGGPQQY

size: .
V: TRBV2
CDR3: ASIKRGGTEAF

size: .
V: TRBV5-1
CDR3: ASSQGWNTEAF

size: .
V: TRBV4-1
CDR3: ASSEGQGGETQY

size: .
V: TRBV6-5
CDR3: ASSYSGGNTIY

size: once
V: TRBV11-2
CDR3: ASSQGLATGELF

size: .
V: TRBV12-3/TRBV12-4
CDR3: ASSLRQEEGYT

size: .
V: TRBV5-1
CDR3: ASSLRTSGSDTQY

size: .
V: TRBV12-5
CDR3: ASKGQELYSGNTIY